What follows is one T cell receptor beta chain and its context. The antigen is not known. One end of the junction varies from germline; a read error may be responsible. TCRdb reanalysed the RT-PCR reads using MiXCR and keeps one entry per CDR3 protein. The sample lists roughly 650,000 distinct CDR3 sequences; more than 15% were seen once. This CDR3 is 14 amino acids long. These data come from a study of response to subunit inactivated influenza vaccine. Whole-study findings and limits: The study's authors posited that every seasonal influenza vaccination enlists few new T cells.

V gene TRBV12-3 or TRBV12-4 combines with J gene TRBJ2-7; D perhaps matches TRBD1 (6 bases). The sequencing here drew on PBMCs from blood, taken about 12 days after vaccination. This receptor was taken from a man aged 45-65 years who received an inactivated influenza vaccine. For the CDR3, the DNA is TGTGCCAGCAGCTTAGGAACCGGGACACCCGAGCAGTACTTC. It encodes CASSLGTGTPEQYF.